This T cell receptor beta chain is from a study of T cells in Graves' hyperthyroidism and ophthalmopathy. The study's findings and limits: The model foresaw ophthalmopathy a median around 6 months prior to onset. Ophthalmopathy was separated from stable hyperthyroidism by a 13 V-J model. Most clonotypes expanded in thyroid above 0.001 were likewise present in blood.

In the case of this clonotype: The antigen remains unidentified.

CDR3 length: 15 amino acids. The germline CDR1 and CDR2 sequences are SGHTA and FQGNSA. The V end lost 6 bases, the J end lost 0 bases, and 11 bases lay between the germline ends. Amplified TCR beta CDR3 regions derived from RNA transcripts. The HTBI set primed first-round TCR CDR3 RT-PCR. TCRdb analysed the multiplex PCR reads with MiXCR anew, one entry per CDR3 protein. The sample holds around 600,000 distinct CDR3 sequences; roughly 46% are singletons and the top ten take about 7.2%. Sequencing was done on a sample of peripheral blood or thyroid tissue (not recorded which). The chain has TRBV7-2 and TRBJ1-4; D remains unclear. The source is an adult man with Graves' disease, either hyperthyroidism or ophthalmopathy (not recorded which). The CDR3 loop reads CASSSSTATNEKLFF. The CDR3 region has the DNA TGTGCCAGCAGTTCCTCGACGGCAACTAATGAAAAACTGTTTTTT.